This TCR beta chain was obtained from a study of T cells in Graves' hyperthyroidism and ophthalmopathy (dated by TCRdb to the late 2010s). Background for the entire study: Peripheral blood samples were taken at the time of initial diagnosis, prior to any treatment. The paper reports TCR Vbeta CDR3 sequencing of some 140 peripheral blood samples: fewer than 50 ophthalmopathy, under 80 hyperthyroidism and approximately 17 progressor patients. Whether ophthalmopathy could be predicted prospectively was tested in an independent validation cohort made up of 18 hyperthyroidism patients plus 17 patients who later progressed to ophthalmopathy. The roughly 90 discovery patients were divided at random into training and test sets in a 7:3 ratio. In addition, the study compared T-cell repertoires in thyroid tissue and in blood from five to seven Graves' hyperthyroidism patients. TCR V-J signatures able to tell the groups apart were searched for in a discovery cohort of around 95 patients, of whom around 43 had Graves' ophthalmopathy and about 60 had stable Graves' hyperthyroidism. Once sampling was done, hyperthyroidism patients were given methimazole at a starting dose of 30 mg daily, whereas ophthalmopathy patients were given high-dose intravenous methylprednisolone.

TCR beta CDR3 regions were amplified from RNA transcripts. For the first round of RT-PCR on the TCR CDR3, the HTBI primer set was used together with the Qiagen OneStep RT-PCR kit. The libraries were constructed in a second round of multiplex PCR and then size-selected and purified. The libraries were sequenced on an Illumina HiSeq2000 using paired-end 100 bp reads. Processing in the source paper ran as follows. SOAPnuke was used to process the raw data, throwing out any read that contained adapters or uncalled bases, had a mean Phred below 15, or lacked an exact constant-primer or identifier match. COPE v1.2.5 was used to merge the high-quality paired reads, and each unique nucleotide sequence was defined as a clonotype. MiTCR v1.1 was used to align clonotypes to the IMGT TRBV, TRBD and TRBJ reference segments. Analysis was restricted to V-J combinations with a frequency above 0.0001, which covered 98% to 99.2% of repertoires. A TCS score was defined as the ratio between F50 (clonal expansion) and ExV (chaos), using BLOSUM62-based TCRdist between CDR3 peptides within each V-J. Welch's t-statistics and random forest reduced approximately 520 V-J features to roughly 13, which were used in a naive Bayes classifier (R e1071). TCRdb itself trimmed the public reads at Q25 with fastp, ran MiXCR and retained productive beta chains. Entries that share a CDR3 protein sequence are merged under the most common genes and DNA. The V and J calls, along with clone size, are taken from TCRdb and not from the paper's own processing. For this sample there are approximately 720,000 distinct CDR3 sequences; approximately 18% appear just once. The ten most abundant clones make up around 15% of the sample.

The paper's findings and limits, for the study overall: No statistical method was used to fix the sample size in advance, and group allocation was not hidden from the investigators. Most expanded thyroid clonotypes (frequency above 0.001) were also detected in blood, a finding suggesting that blood repertoires may reflect thyroid immune responses. In validation, the model predicted progression to ophthalmopathy with around 71% sensitivity and approximately 72% specificity, a median of 6.5 months before onset. Ophthalmopathy was separated from stable hyperthyroidism by a 13 V-J signature model, with 85% to 90% sensitivity and approximately 81% specificity obtained in cross-validation and 80%/75% obtained in testing.

This clonotype was counted a few times. Its antigen target is currently unknown. No much larger clonotype is one base removed from it; base qualities were not supplied. Trimming takes 6 bases from V and 2 bases from J, and the germline ends sit 14 bases apart. The CDR3 starts with the cysteine, ends with the phenylalanine, and has 15 residues. Only CDR3 DNA is held: 45 bases, read in frame from base 1. Sequences LNHDA (CDR1) and SQIVND (CDR2) are obtained from the germline V gene (reference sequence). Hyperthyroidism patients were newly diagnosed, with disease duration under 2 months, and aged 18 to 65 years. The study excluded patients with uncontrolled infections, other autoimmune diseases, pregnancy or lactation. Diagnoses were based on clinical symptoms, serum thyroxine and TRAb, thyroid ultrasound and orbital computed tomography. Blood from progressor patients was drawn when they were first diagnosed with hyperthyroidism, before any ophthalmopathy symptoms appeared. PBMCs were separated from around 9.1 ml of fresh peripheral blood using Ficoll-Paque density gradient centrifugation. Progressor patients were first diagnosed with Graves' hyperthyroidism and then developed ophthalmopathy during follow-up. Total RNA was extracted with Trizol reagent, and quality was checked on an Agilent 2100 Bioanalyzer.

The chain was built from TRBV19 and TRBJ2-1; TRBD2 is a weak D gene call, 5 bases matching. The origin of this receptor is a woman between 45 and 60 years old with Graves' hyperthyroidism that later progressed to Graves' ophthalmopathy. What was sequenced was blood. The bases read TGTGCCAGTAGACCAGGAGGAACCCCCTACAATGAGCAGTTCTTC. Translated, this gives CASRPGGTPYNEQFF.